The 8 T cell receptor beta chains listed next were all sequenced from one sample in a study of shared clonotypes between healthy human individuals. The protocol was immunoSEQ multiplex PCR, while the TCRdb copy is restricted to in-frame clones and leaves out a portion. The profile shows roughly 2,300,000 clones, under 95% of them singletons. The sequenced sample consisted of naive CD4+ T cells from PBMCs. The subset here: CD45RA+ positively selected. These receptors originate from a young man in good health. Some clones in this sample may be carry-over from other donors' samples.

In this sample, this clone turned up once. This chain connects TRBV5-4 to TRBJ2-7; D remains unclear. Trimming pared 2 bases from V and 3 bases from J, leaving 9 bases between. The CDR3 contains 13 residues. Germline V gene data show CDR1 as SGHNT and CDR2 as YYREEE (reference sequence). The chain's CDR3 is CASSLEGFYEQYF. The CDR3 DNA follows: TGTGCCAGCAGCTTAGAAGGGTTCTACGAGCAGTACTTC.

This chain uses TRBV18 with TRBJ2-3; 7 bases line up with TRBD1. The V gene end was trimmed by 3 bases and the J gene end by 5 bases; junction bases not matched to a gene: 8. Germline V gives CDR1 KGHSH, CDR2 LQKENI. The CDR3 has 15 residues. The CDR3 DNA sequence: TGTGCCAGCTCACCCCTCCAGGGGGTTGTAGATACGCAGTATTTT. It is translated as CASSPLQGVVDTQYF. The full variable domain, with the rest looked up from reference TRBV18 and TRBJ2-3, is NAGVMQNPRHLVRRRGQEARLRCSPMKGHSHVYWYRQLPEEGLKFMVYLQKENIIDESGMPKERFSAEFPKEGPSILRIQQVVRGDSAAYFCASSPLQGVVDTQYFGPGTRLTVL.

This rearrangement joins TRBV7-2 to TRBJ1-1, with D possibly TRBD1 on 5 matching bases. The CDR3 has 12 amino acids. V dropped 2 bases and J dropped 12 bases, with 13 bases sitting between them. The germline V gene has CDR1 SGHTA and CDR2 FQGNSA. Written as DNA, the CDR3 is TGTGCCAGCAGCTTAATCGGGGCGACTACTTTCTTT. It translates to CASSLIGATTFF. Full variable domain (remainder filled in from reference TRBV7-2 and TRBJ1-1): GAGVSQSPSNKVTEKGKDVELRCDPISGHTALYWYRQSLGQGLEFLIYFQGNSAPDKSGLPSDRFSAERTGGSVSTLTIQRTQQEDSAVYLCASSLIGATTFFGQGTRLTVV.

This clone was observed once. This chain joins TRBV5-6 and TRBJ1-2, with D maybe TRBD1 (5 bases). CDR1 and CDR2 from the germline V gene are SGHDT and YYEEEE. The CDR3 contains 16 residues. With 0 bases removed from V and 4 bases from J, the gap between germline ends came to 16 bases. CDR3 nucleotides: TGTGCCAGCAGCTTGGGGACACCCTCCGTCGCCTATGGCTACACCTTC. This translates into CASSLGTPSVAYGYTF.

The chain employs TRBV2 and TRBJ1-2, with 7 nucleotides matching TRBD1. Germline lookup yields CDR1 SNHLY and CDR2 FYNNEI. The length of the CDR3 is 15 residues. V was pared by 7 bases and J by 1 base, with 9 bases of the junction left unmatched. The CDR3 is CASNPRDRSNYGYTF. Written as DNA, the CDR3 is TGTGCCAGCAACCCCCGGGACAGAAGTAACTATGGCTACACCTTC.

V and J are TRBV10-1 and TRBJ2-5; 10 bases are a match to TRBD2. Germline V lookup: CDR1 WNHNN, CDR2 SYGVQD (reference sequence). V was clipped by 3 bases and J by 2 bases; unmatched bases: 12. This CDR3 is 18 amino acids long. Here the CDR3 reads CASSDWSSGSISQETQYF. The CDR3 nucleotides are TGCGCCAGCAGTGATTGGTCTAGCGGGAGTATAAGTCAAGAGACCCAGTACTTC.

V usage is TRBV9 and J usage is TRBJ2-2, with 12 bases that match TRBD2. Losses at the gene ends were 0 bases for V and 7 bases for J; bases not matched to a gene: 7. The CDR3 loop spans 17 amino acids. Germline loops: CDR1 SGDLS, CDR2 YYNGEE. The CDR3 spells CASSVDLAGGPGGELFF. The CDR3 nucleotides are TGTGCCAGCAGCGTAGATCTAGCGGGAGGGCCTGGCGGGGAGCTGTTTTTT.

This clone appeared a single time. The chain is built from TRBV6-6 and TRBJ2-5; D is possibly TRBD2 (5 bases). V shed 2 bases and J shed 5 bases, with 15 bases lying between them. Looked up from germline, CDR1 is MNHNY and CDR2 is SVGAGI (reference sequence). The CDR3 runs 15 residues. The CDR3 DNA follows: TGTGCCAGCAGTTACACAGTCCTGAGGAGGGAGACCCAGTACTTC. It encodes CASSYTVLRRETQYF.